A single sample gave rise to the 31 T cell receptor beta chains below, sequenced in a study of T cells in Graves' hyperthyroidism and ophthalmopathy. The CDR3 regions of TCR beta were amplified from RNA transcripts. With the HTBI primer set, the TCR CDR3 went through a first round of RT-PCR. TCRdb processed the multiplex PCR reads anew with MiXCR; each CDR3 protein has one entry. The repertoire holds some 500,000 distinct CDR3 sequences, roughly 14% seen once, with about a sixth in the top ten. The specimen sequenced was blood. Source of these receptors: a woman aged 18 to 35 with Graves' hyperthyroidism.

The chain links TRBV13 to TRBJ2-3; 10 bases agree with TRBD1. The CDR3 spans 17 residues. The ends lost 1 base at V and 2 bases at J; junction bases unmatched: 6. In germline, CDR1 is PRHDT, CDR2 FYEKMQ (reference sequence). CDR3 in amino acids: CASSLVGTGDFTDTQYF. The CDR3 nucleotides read TGTGCCAGCAGCTTAGTAGGGACAGGGGATTTCACAGATACGCAGTATTTT.

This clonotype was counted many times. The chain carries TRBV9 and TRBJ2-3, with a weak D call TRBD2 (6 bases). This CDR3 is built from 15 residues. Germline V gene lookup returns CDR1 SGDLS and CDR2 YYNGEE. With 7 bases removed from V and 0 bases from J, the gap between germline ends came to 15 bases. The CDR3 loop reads CASGTASDSTDTQYF. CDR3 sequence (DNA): TGTGCCAGCGGGACGGCTAGCGATAGCACAGATACGCAGTATTTT.

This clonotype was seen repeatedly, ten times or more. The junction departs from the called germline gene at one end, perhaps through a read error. CDR3 amino acids: CTSSLGGESSTDTQYF. The CDR3, as DNA: TGTACCAGCAGCTTAGGGGGAGAGTCTAGCACAGATACGCAGTATTTT. V usage is TRBV11-2 and J usage is TRBJ2-3, with a weak D call TRBD1 (6 bases). The V gene's germline CDR1 is SGHAT and CDR2 FQNNGV. The CDR3 covers 16 residues.

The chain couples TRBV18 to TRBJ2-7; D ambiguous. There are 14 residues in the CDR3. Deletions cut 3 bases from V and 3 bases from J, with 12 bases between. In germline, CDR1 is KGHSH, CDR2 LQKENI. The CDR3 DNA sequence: TGTGCCAGCTCACCCTCACATTTTATCTACGAGCAGTACTTC. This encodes CASSPSHFIYEQYF.

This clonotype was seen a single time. CDR3 sequence (DNA): TGCAGCGTTCAAACAGGGGGTGGCACTGAAGCTTTCTTT. Amino acid sequence: CSVQTGGGTEAFF. The chain recombines TRBV29-1 with TRBJ1-1; 8 nucleotides match TRBD1. V was clipped by 5 bases and J by 4 bases; unmatched bases: 6. The CDR3 extends over 13 amino acids. CDR1 and CDR2 from the germline V gene are SQVTM and ANQGSEA.

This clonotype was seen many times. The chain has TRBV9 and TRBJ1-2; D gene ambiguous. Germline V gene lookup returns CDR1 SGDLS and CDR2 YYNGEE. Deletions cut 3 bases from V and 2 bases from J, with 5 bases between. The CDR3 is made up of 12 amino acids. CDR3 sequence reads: CASSGDNYGYTF. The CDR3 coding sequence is TGTGCCAGCAGCGGCGACAACTATGGCTACACCTTC. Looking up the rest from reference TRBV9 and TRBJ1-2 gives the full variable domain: DSGVTQTPKHLITATGQRVTLRCSPRSGDLSVYWYQQSLDQGLQFLIQYYNGEERAKGNILERFSAQQFPDLHSELNLSSLELGDSALYFCASSGDNYGYTFGSGTRLTVV.

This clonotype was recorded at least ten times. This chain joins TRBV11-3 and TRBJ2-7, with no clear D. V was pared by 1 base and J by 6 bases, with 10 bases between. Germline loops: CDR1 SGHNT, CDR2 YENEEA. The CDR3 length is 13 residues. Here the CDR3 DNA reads TGTGCCAGCAGCTTAGCTCCCAGACGCGAGCAGTACTTC. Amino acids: CASSLAPRREQYF. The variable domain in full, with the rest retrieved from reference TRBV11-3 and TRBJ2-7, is EAGVVQSPRYKIIEKKQPVAFWCNPISGHNTLYWYLQNLGQGPELLIRYENEEAVDDSQLPKDRFSAERLKGVDSTLKIQPAELGDSAVYLCASSLAPRREQYFGPGTRLTVT.

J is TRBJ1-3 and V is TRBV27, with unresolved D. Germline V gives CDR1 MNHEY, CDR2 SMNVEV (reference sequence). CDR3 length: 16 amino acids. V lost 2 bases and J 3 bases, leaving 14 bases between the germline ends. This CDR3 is CASSLGVPDLGNTIYF. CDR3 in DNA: TGTGCCAGCAGTTTAGGGGTCCCAGACCTTGGAAACACCATATATTTT.

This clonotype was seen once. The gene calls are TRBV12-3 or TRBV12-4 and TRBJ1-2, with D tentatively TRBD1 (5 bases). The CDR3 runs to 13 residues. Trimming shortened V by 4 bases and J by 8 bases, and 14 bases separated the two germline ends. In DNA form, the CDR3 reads TGTGCCAGCAGTTCGGGACGCAAAGGCGGCTACACCTTC. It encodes CASSSGRKGGYTF.

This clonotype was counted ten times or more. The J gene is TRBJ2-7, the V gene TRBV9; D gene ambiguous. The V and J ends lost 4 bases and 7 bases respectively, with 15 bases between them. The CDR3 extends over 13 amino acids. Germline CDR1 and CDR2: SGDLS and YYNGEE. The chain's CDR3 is CASSPRAGEEQYF. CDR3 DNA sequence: TGTGCCAGCAGCCCACGGGCTGGGGAAGAGCAGTACTTC. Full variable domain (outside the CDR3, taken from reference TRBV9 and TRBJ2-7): DSGVTQTPKHLITATGQRVTLRCSPRSGDLSVYWYQQSLDQGLQFLIQYYNGEERAKGNILERFSAQQFPDLHSELNLSSLELGDSALYFCASSPRAGEEQYFGPGTRLTVT.

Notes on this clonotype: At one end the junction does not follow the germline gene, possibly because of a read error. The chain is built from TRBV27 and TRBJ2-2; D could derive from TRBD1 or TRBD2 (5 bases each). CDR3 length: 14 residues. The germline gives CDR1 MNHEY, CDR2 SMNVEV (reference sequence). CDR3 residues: CASSRTPNTGEPFF. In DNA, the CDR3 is TGTGCCAGCAGTCGGACACCGAACACCGGGGAGCCGTTTTTT.

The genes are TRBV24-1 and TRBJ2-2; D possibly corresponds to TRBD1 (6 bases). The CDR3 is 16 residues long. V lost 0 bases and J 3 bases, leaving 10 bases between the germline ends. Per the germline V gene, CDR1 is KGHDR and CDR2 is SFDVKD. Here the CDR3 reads CATSDLKGQHTGELFF. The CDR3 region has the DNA TGTGCCACCAGTGATTTGAAAGGACAGCACACCGGGGAGCTGTTTTTT.

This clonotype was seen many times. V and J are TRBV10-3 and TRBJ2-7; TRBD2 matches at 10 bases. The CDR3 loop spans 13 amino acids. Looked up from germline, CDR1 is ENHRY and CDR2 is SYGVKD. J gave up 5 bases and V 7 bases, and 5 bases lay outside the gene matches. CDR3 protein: CAIMGTSVDEQYF. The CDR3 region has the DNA TGTGCCATCATGGGGACTAGCGTCGACGAGCAGTACTTC.

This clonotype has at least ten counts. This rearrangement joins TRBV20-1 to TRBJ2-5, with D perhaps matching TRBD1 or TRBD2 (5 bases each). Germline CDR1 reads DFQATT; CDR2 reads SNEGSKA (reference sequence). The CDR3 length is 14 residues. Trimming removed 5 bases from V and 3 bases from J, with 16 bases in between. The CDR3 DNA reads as TGCAGTGCTCCCCATCGGGGCTGGGAAGAGACCCAGTACTTC. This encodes CSAPHRGWEETQYF.

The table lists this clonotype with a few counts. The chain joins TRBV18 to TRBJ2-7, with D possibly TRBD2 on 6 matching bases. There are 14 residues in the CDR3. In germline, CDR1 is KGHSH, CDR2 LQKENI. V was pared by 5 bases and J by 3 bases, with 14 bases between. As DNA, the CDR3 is TGTGCCAGCTCAACCCCTAGCGCAAGCTACGAGCAGTACTTC. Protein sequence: CASSTPSASYEQYF.

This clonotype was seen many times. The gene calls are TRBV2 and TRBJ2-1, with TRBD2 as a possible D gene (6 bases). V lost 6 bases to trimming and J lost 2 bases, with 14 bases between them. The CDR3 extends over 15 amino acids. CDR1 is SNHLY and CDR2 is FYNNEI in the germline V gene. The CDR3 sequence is CASRAAEGTYNEQFF. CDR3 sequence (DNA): TGTGCCAGCAGGGCTGCGGAGGGGACCTACAATGAGCAGTTCTTC.

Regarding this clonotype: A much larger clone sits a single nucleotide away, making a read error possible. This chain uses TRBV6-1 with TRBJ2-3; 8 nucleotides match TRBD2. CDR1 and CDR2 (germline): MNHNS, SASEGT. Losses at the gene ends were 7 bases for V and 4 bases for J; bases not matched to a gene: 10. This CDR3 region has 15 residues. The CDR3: CASTTTSDGPDTQYF. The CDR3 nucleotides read TGTGCCAGCACCACGACTAGCGACGGTCCAGATACGCAGTATTTT.

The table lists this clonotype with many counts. CDR3 sequence (DNA): TGTGCCTGGAAACTCGGCAGTCGGGGACCTTATGGCTACACCTTC. Translated, it gives CAWKLGSRGPYGYTF. This chain connects TRBV30 to TRBJ1-2; the D gene is possibly TRBD1 (5 bases). In germline, CDR1 is GTSNPN, CDR2 SVGIG (reference sequence). CDR3 length equals 15 residues. V was shortened by 4 bases and J by 5 bases, with 20 bases between the two germline ends. The complete variable domain, with remaining parts taken from reference TRBV30 and TRBJ1-2, reads SQTIHQWPATLVQPVGSPLSLECTVEGTSNPNLYWYRQAAGRGLQLLFYSVGIGQISSEVPQNLSASRPQDRQFILSSKKLLLSDSGFYLCAWKLGSRGPYGYTFGSGTRLTVV.

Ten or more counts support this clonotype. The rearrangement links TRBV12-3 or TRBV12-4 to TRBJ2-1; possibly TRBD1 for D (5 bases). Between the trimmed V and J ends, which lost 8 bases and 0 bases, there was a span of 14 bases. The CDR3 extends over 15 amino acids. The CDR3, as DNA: TGTGCCAGCGGTAAGGGGCAGTTCTCCTACAATGAGCAGTTCTTC. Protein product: CASGKGQFSYNEQFF.

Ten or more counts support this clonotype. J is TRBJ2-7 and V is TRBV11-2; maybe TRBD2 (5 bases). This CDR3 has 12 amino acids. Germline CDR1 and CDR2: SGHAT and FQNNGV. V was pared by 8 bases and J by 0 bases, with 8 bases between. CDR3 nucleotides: TGTGCCAGCGCGGGCCTCTCCTACGAGCAGTACTTC. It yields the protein CASAGLSYEQYF.

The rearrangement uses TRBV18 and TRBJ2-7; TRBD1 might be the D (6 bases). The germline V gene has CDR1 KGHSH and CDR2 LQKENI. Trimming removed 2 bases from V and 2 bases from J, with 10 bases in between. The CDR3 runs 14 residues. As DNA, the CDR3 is TGTGCCAGCTCACCAATACGACAGGCCTACGAGCAGTACGTC. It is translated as CASSPIRQAYEQYV.

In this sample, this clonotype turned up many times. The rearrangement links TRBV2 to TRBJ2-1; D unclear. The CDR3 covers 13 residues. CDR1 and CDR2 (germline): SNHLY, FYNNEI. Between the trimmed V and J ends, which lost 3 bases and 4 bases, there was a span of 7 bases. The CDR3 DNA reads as TGTGCCAGCAGTGATATACCTTACAATGAGCAGTTCTTC. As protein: CASSDIPYNEQFF.

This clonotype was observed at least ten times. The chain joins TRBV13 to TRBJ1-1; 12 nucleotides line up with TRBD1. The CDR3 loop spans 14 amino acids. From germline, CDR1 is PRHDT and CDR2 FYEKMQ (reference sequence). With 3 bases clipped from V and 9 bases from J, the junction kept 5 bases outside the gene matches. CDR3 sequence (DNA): TGTGCCAGCAGCTTTCTGGGGACAGGGGGCCAAGCTTTCTTT. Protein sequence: CASSFLGTGGQAFF.

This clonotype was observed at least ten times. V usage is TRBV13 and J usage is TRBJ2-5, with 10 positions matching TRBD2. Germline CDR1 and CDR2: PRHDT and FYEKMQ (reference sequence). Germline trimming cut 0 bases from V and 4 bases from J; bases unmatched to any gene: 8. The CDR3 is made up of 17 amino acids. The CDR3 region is CASSLGSSGRRGETQYF. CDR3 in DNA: TGTGCCAGCAGCTTAGGGTCTAGCGGGAGAAGGGGAGAGACCCAGTACTTC.

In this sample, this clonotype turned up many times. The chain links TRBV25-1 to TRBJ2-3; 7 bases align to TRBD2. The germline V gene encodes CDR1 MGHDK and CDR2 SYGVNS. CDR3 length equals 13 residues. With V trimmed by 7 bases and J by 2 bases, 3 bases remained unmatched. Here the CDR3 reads CASTSGDTDTQYF. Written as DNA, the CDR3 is TGTGCCAGCACCAGCGGGGACACAGATACGCAGTATTTT. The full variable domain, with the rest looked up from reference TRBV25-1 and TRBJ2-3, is EADIYQTPRYLVIGTGKKITLECSQTMGHDKMYWYQQDPGMELHLIHYSYGVNSTEKGDLSSESTVSRIRTEHFPLTLESARPSHTSQYLCASTSGDTDTQYFGPGTRLTVL.

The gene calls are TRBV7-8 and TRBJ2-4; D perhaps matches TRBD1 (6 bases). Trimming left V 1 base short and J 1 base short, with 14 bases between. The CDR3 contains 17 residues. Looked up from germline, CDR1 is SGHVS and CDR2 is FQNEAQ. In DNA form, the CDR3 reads TGTGCCAGCAGCTTAGTGTGGGGGCTGAGGGCCAAAAACATTCAGTACTTC. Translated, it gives CASSLVWGLRAKNIQYF.

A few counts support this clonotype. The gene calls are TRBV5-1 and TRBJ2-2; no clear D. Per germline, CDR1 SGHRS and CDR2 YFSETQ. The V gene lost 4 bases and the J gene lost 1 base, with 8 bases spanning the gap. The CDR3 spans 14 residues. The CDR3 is CASSSAGNTGELFF. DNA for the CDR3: TGCGCCAGCAGCAGTGCAGGGAACACCGGGGAGCTGTTTTTT. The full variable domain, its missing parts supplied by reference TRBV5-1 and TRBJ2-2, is KAGVTQTPRYLIKTRGQQVTLSCSPISGHRSVSWYQQTPGQGLQFLFEYFSETQRNKGNFPGRFSGRQFSNSRSEMNVSTLELGDSALYLCASSSAGNTGELFFGEGSRLTVL.

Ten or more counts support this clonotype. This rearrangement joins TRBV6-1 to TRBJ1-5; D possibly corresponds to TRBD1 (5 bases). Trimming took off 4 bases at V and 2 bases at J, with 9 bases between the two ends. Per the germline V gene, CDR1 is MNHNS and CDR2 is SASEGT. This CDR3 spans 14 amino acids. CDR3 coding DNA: TGTGCCAGCAGTGGGGGCTCGGGCAATCAGCCCCAGCATTTT. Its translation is CASSGGSGNQPQHF.

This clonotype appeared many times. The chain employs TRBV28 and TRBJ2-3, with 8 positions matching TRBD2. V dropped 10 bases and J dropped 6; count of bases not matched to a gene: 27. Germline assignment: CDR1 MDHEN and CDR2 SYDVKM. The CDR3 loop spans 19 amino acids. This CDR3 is CATISTGTRFIGGRDTQYF. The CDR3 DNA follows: TGTGCCACCATCTCGACCGGGACTAGGTTCATTGGGGGTAGGGATACGCAGTATTTT.

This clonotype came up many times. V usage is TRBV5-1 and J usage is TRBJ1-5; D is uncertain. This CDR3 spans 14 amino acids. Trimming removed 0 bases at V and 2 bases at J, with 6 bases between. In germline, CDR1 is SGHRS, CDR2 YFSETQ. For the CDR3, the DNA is TGCGCCAGCAGCTTGGGGGAACGCAATCAGCCCCAGCATTTT. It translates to CASSLGERNQPQHF.

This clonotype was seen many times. The CDR3 DNA is TGTGCCAGCAGCTTACTGGGCCTTCAACCCTATGGCTACACCTTC. As protein: CASSLLGLQPYGYTF. The V and J genes are TRBV11-2 and TRBJ1-2; no clear D gene. CDR1 is SGHAT and CDR2 is FQNNGV in the germline V gene. Deletions cut 2 bases from V and 4 bases from J, with 14 bases between. The CDR3 has 15 residues.